These T cell receptor beta chains were read from a single sample in a study of blood T cell repertoires in COVID-19. TCRdb's table, derived via immunoSEQ multiplex PCR, lists solely in-frame clones and lacks some. This table holds some 210,000 clones, around 92% found once. Sample: peripheral blood. The receptors come from a man aged 25-40 years with acute or convalescent COVID-19. Both conserved end residues are part of each CDR3. A D gene is named only where the DNA matches it firmly. Clone size is not always given. Where it is, it says once, few, many or a class for expanded clones.

D: NA; J: TRBJ1-5; length: 14; size: NA; V: TRBV19; DNA: TGTGCCAGTAGTATGTCAGGGATGAATCAGCCCCAGCATTTT; CDR3: CASSMSGMNQPQHF
D: NA; J: TRBJ2-5; length: 13; size: NA; V: TRBV6-5; DNA: TGTGCCAGCAGATTCCAGGGTGAGGAGACCCAGTACTTC; CDR3: CASRFQGEETQYF
D: TRBD1; J: TRBJ1-1; length: 14; size: NA; V: TRBV18; DNA: TGTGCCAGCTCACCCGGGACAGGGAAGGGTGAAGCTTTCTTT; CDR3: CASSPGTGKGEAFF
D: NA; J: TRBJ1-3; length: 13; size: NA; V: TRBV19; DNA: TGTGCCAGTAGTGGAGGGACTGGAAACACCATATATTTT; CDR3: CASSGGTGNTIYF
D: TRBD1; J: TRBJ1-4; length: 15; size: NA; V: TRBV4-2; DNA: TGTGCCAGCAGCCAAGATGGGACAGCTTATGAAAAACTGTTTTTT; CDR3: CASSQDGTAYEKLFF
D: NA; J: TRBJ1-5; length: 13; size: NA; V: TRBV2; DNA: TGTGCCAGCAGTGGGTCAGGGCGCCAGCCCCAGCATTTT; CDR3: CASSGSGRQPQHF
D: TRBD1; J: TRBJ2-5; length: 16; size: NA; V: TRBV5-1; DNA: TGCGCCAGCAGCCGCTCCCCAGGGGGCTACCAAGAGACCCAGTACTTC; CDR3: CASSRSPGGYQETQYF
D: TRBD1; J: TRBJ2-3; length: 15; size: NA; V: TRBV28; DNA: TGTGCCAGCACCTCGCCGGGACAGGGAAGAGATACGCAGTATTTT; CDR3: CASTSPGQGRDTQYF
D: NA; J: TRBJ2-7; length: 15; size: NA; V: TRBV6-5; DNA: TGTGCCAGCAGCTCGGGTCCGGTCCACGCCTACGAGCAGTACTTC; CDR3: CASSSGPVHAYEQYF
D: TRBD1; J: TRBJ1-2; length: 14; size: NA; V: TRBV5-1; DNA: TGCGCCAGCAGCATACGGGACAGGGATTATGGCTACACCTTC; CDR3: CASSIRDRDYGYTF
D: NA; J: TRBJ2-3; length: 14; size: NA; V: TRBV19; DNA: TGTGCCAGTAGTATGACAGCTAGCACAGATACGCAGTATTTT; CDR3: CASSMTASTDTQYF
D: NA; J: TRBJ1-1; length: 14; size: NA; V: TRBV28; DNA: TGTGCCAGCAGTTTGGACCGACGAGGGACTGAAGCTTTCTTT; CDR3: CASSLDRRGTEAFF
D: NA; J: TRBJ2-5; length: 13; size: NA; V: TRBV7-3; DNA: TGTGCCAGCAGCCGTACTAGTCCCGAGACCCAGTACTTC; CDR3: CASSRTSPETQYF
D: TRBD1; J: TRBJ2-7; length: 14; size: NA; V: TRBV15; DNA: TGTGCCACCAGCCAGACAGGGGGATCCTACGAGCAGTACTTC; CDR3: CATSQTGGSYEQYF
D: TRBD1; J: TRBJ2-7; length: 14; size: NA; V: TRBV27; DNA: TGTGCCAGCAGTCCCCGGGACAGGGGATCCGAGCAGTACTTC; CDR3: CASSPRDRGSEQYF
D: NA; J: TRBJ2-2; length: 14; size: NA; V: TRBV30; DNA: TGTGCCTGGAGTTTGCTAACAGGCGCCGGGGAGCTGTTTTTT; CDR3: CAWSLLTGAGELFF
D: NA; J: TRBJ1-1; length: 14; size: once; V: TRBV4-1; DNA: TGCGCCAGCAGCCACAGGGCCACTAACACTGAAGCTTTCTTT; CDR3: CASSHRATNTEAFF